This entry lists 31 T cell receptor beta chains sequenced from one sample in a study of post-analysis software for immune sequencing data. Study observations and caveats: With TRBV5-6, TRBV5-1 and TRBV20-1 included, about five TRBV segments were more frequent in patients than in controls.

Their recognized antigens are unknown. Included in the TCR beta cDNA libraries were unique molecular identifiers. One entry per CDR3 protein, called by TCRdb with MiXCR from the PCR reads. The repertoire includes hundreds of thousands of distinct CDR3 sequences, 25% to 30% of them detected once, and more than 0.45% sits in the top ten. Specimen: blood. The receptors stem from a girl aged 10 to 17 with multiple sclerosis.

This clonotype was counted a few times. The rearrangement joins TRBV9 to TRBJ2-7; 13 bases match TRBD2. V lost 3 bases and J lost 2; bases outside the gene matches: 8. In germline, CDR1 is SGDLS, CDR2 YYNGEE. This CDR3 is 17 amino acids long. The CDR3 DNA is TGTGCCAGCAGCGCCGGGACTAGCGGGATACCAACCTACGAGCAGTACTTC. It is translated as CASSAGTSGIPTYEQYF.

The V call is TRBV20-1, the J call TRBJ2-7, with no clear D. Germline V gene data show CDR1 as DFQATT and CDR2 as SNEGSKA (reference sequence). This CDR3 spans 14 amino acids. The V and J ends lost 4 bases and 1 base respectively, with 14 bases between them. This CDR3 reads CSANDPLGSYEQYF. DNA of the CDR3: TGCAGTGCTAACGACCCCCTTGGGTCCTACGAGCAGTACTTC.

The CDR3 nucleotides read TGTGCCAGCATCCCGCGGGACAGCTTTACAACTGAAGCTTTCTTT. As protein: CASIPRDSFTTEAFF. The chain is built from TRBV6-5 and TRBJ1-1; TRBD1 aligns across 7 bases. The CDR3 has 15 residues. Germline V lookup: CDR1 MNHEY, CDR2 SVGAGI. With 7 bases clipped from V and 5 bases from J, the junction kept 13 bases outside the gene matches.

The J gene is TRBJ2-1, the V gene TRBV6-6; TRBD1 aligns across 9 bases. This CDR3 contains 15 residues. Germline V gene data show CDR1 as MNHNY and CDR2 as SVGAGI (reference sequence). Trimming removed 2 bases from V and 8 bases from J; junction bases left unmatched: 7. In nucleotides, the CDR3 is TGTGCCAGCAGTTACCTGGGACAGGGCAATTATGAGCAGTTCTTC. Encoded protein: CASSYLGQGNYEQFF.

In this sample, this clonotype turned up a few times. The V gene is TRBV4-3, the J gene TRBJ1-2; 8 bases are a match to TRBD1. Germline V gene sequence: CDR1 LGHNA, CDR2 YSLEER. After removal of 3 bases from V and 3 bases from J, the junction contained 6 bases not matched to a gene. The length of the CDR3 is 15 residues. The CDR3 protein is CASSHDDRGDYGYTF. The CDR3 DNA reads as TGCGCCAGCAGCCACGATGACAGGGGTGACTATGGCTACACCTTC.

This clonotype has just a few counts. The chain combines TRBV29-1 with TRBJ2-1; the D is unclear. The CDR3 is 11 residues long. Trimming left V 5 bases short and J 5 bases short, with 7 bases between. Germline loops: CDR1 SQVTM, CDR2 ANQGSEA. The CDR3 DNA reads TGCAGCGTTATAATAGACAATGAGCAGTTCTTC. Its protein product is CSVIIDNEQFF.

On this clonotype itself: Germline and junction disagree at one end, which may indicate a read error. The CDR3 protein is CVSSFSQEWIETQYF. The DNA for the CDR3 is TGTGTCAGCAGCTTCAGCCAGGAGTGGATCGAGACCCAGTACTTC. The gene calls are TRBV12-3 or TRBV12-4 and TRBJ2-5; no reliable D call. The CDR3 runs 15 residues.

This clonotype showed up just a few times. The chain links TRBV6-6 to TRBJ1-4; 11 bases align to TRBD1. The CDR3 runs 17 residues. CDR1 MNHNY and CDR2 SVGAGI come from the germline V gene (reference sequence). V lost 5 bases, J lost 1 base, and 6 bases stayed unmatched. The CDR3 DNA reads as TGTGCCAGCAGTCCCCGGGACAGGGGGTTAACTAATGAAAAACTGTTTTTT. Translation gives CASSPRDRGLTNEKLFF.

The chain carries TRBV10-3 and TRBJ1-2; 10 bases match TRBD1. This CDR3 has 16 residues. J gave up 2 bases and V 3 bases, and 6 bases lay outside the gene matches. CDR1 and CDR2 from the germline V gene are ENHRY and SYGVKD. The CDR3 DNA follows: TGTGCCATCAGTGACGGGACAGGGGCTTCCAACTATGGCTACACCTTC. This translates into CAISDGTGASNYGYTF.

This clonotype showed up just a few times. One end of the junction is discordant with germline, which a read error may explain. The chain employs TRBV7-9 and TRBJ1-5; no clear D gene. CDR3 length: 18 amino acids. Germline-derived CDR1 and CDR2 are SEHNR and FQNEAQ (reference sequence). In DNA, the CDR3 is TGTGCCAGCAGCCGAGGTGGGCTATCGGGGTTAGGCAATCCGCCCCAGCATTTT. It codes for CASSRGGLSGLGNPPQHF. Complete variable domain (other parts from reference TRBV7-9 and TRBJ1-5): DTGVSQNPRHKITKRGQNVTFRCDPISEHNRLYWYRQTLGQGPEFLTYFQNEAQLEKSRLLSDRFSAERPKGSFSTLEIQRTEQGDSAMYLCASSRGGLSGLGNPPQHFGDGTRLSIL.

The chain recombines TRBV5-1 with TRBJ2-2; 7 bases agree with TRBD1. The junction had 8 bases not matched to a gene; V was cut back by 6 bases and J by 3 bases. This CDR3 contains 15 residues. The V gene's germline CDR1 is SGHRS and CDR2 YFSETQ. CDR3: CASTWDSIYTGELFF. CDR3 coding DNA: TGCGCCAGCACCTGGGACAGCATATACACCGGGGAGCTGTTTTTT.

V gene TRBV28 combines with J gene TRBJ2-1; D not certain. CDR3 length equals 15 residues. Per germline, CDR1 MDHEN and CDR2 SYDVKM. Deletions cut 6 bases from V and 7 bases from J, with 19 bases between. The CDR3 DNA sequence: TGTGCCAGCAGCCCCCTACCCCTCGGACCAAATGAGCAGTTCTTC. Protein product: CASSPLPLGPNEQFF.

The J gene is TRBJ1-1, the V gene TRBV12-3 or TRBV12-4, with 7 nucleotides matching TRBD1. CDR3 length: 14 amino acids. Losses at the gene ends were 6 bases for V and 3 bases for J; bases not matched to a gene: 7. The chain's CDR3 is CASSWDSGDTEAFF. The CDR3 DNA follows: TGTGCCAGCAGCTGGGACAGCGGGGACACTGAAGCTTTCTTT.

Ten or more counts support this clonotype. The chain links TRBV20-1 to TRBJ2-1; 10 bases match TRBD2. The V and J ends lost 4 bases and 0 bases, in that order; junction bases with no gene match: 15. CDR3 length equals 19 residues. CDR1 and CDR2 (germline): DFQATT, SNEGSKA (reference sequence). The CDR3 sequence is CSATPLVSGGTSSYNEQFF. The CDR3 DNA is TGCAGTGCTACCCCCCTTGTTAGCGGGGGGACGAGCTCCTACAATGAGCAGTTCTTC.

This clonotype was detected only a few times. The J gene is TRBJ1-2, the V gene TRBV5-1; D gene uncertain. Trimming removed 0 bases from V and 5 bases from J, with 20 bases in between. There are 17 residues in the CDR3. Germline CDR1 and CDR2: SGHRS and YFSETQ. CDR3 residues: CASSLGDVPSPQYGYTF. The CDR3 coding sequence is TGCGCCAGCAGCTTGGGAGACGTACCCTCCCCTCAATATGGCTACACCTTC. Full variable domain (missing parts from reference TRBV5-1 and TRBJ1-2): KAGVTQTPRYLIKTRGQQVTLSCSPISGHRSVSWYQQTPGQGLQFLFEYFSETQRNKGNFPGRFSGRQFSNSRSEMNVSTLELGDSALYLCASSLGDVPSPQYGYTFGSGTRLTVV.

In DNA, the CDR3 is TGCAGCGTTGCCACACTTGGGGATACGCAGTATTTT. Amino acid sequence: CSVATLGDTQYF. The chain combines TRBV29-1 with TRBJ2-3; D ambiguous. The CDR3 sequence is 12 residues long. V lost 4 bases and J lost 6, with 11 bases in between. CDR1 is SQVTM, CDR2 ANQGSEA, per germline.

The chain links TRBV27 to TRBJ2-3; D unclear. Per the germline V gene, CDR1 is MNHEY and CDR2 is SMNVEV (reference sequence). The V end lost 9 bases, the J end lost 5 bases, and 15 bases lay between the germline ends. The CDR3 is 13 amino acids. The chain's CDR3 is CASVGRVGDTQYF. Written as DNA, the CDR3 is TGTGCCAGTGTAGGTAGGGTAGGAGATACGCAGTATTTT.

The J gene is TRBJ2-1, the V gene TRBV11-2; D uncertain. The CDR3 covers 14 residues. Germline loops: CDR1 SGHAT, CDR2 FQNNGV. V shed 3 bases and J shed 8 bases, with 14 bases lying between them. The CDR3 sequence: CASSFPAPRDEQFF. The CDR3 region has the DNA TGTGCCAGCAGCTTCCCGGCCCCTCGGGATGAGCAGTTCTTC.

This clonotype has a count of ten or more. This rearrangement joins TRBV3-1 to TRBJ2-3; 7 bases are shared with TRBD2. Germline loops: CDR1 LGHDT, CDR2 YNNKEL (reference sequence). The CDR3 has 14 residues. V was pared by 4 bases and J by 4 bases, with 5 bases of the junction left unmatched. This CDR3 reads CASSRTSGADTQYF. CDR3 DNA: TGTGCCAGCAGCCGGACTAGTGGCGCAGATACGCAGTATTTT.

About this clonotype: A much more abundant neighbour one base away suggests this may be a read error. This sequence joins TRBV5-1 and TRBJ2-3; D is undetermined. The CDR3 consists of 14 residues. Germline assignment: CDR1 SGHRS and CDR2 YFSETQ. Deletions cut 3 bases from V and 5 bases from J, with 13 bases between. DNA for the CDR3: TGCGCCAGCAGCTGGGCTCTCGGAGTAGATACGCAGTATTTT. This codes for CASSWALGVDTQYF.

V and J are TRBV29-1 and TRBJ1-1; tentative D call: TRBD1 (5 bases). The CDR3 contains 12 residues. Germline-derived CDR1 and CDR2 are SQVTM and ANQGSEA. This CDR3 reads CSTREGNTEAFF. The CDR3, as DNA: TGCAGTACCAGGGAGGGGAACACTGAAGCTTTCTTT.

The table lists this clonotype with a few counts. This chain connects TRBV24-1 to TRBJ2-7; no definite D call. The CDR3 sequence is 13 residues long. Trimming shortened V by 2 bases and J by 1 base, and 5 bases separated the two germline ends. CDR1 is KGHDR, CDR2 SFDVKD, per germline. CDR3 in DNA: TGTGCCACCAGTGATTCATGGTCCTACGAGCAGTACTTC. It translates to CATSDSWSYEQYF.

This clonotype was detected ten times or more. The V call is TRBV9, the J call TRBJ2-3, with D hard to call. The V gene lost 0 bases and the J gene lost 0 bases, with 5 bases spanning the gap. This CDR3 is built from 14 residues. Germline-derived CDR1 and CDR2 are SGDLS and YYNGEE. CDR3 sequence: CASSVARSTDTQYF. The CDR3 DNA sequence: TGTGCCAGCAGCGTAGCCAGGAGCACAGATACGCAGTATTTT.

The J gene is TRBJ2-7, the V gene TRBV28; D might be TRBD2 (5 bases). The last part of the DNA fits TRBJ2-5 better; the J call may be wrong. CDR1 is MDHEN, CDR2 SYDVKM, per germline. The CDR3 has 15 amino acids. CDR3 sequence (DNA): TGTGCCAGCACCCTCCTTCTCGGTAGCGCTGAGACCCAGTACTTC. It is translated as CASTLLLGSAETQYF.

The CDR3 loop is CASSSNLRSTIYNEQFF. CDR3 DNA: TGTGCCAGCAGCTCCAACCTTCGGTCCACGATCTACAATGAGCAGTTCTTC. This chain links TRBV4-2 with TRBJ2-1; no firm D call. This CDR3 is built from 17 residues. CDR1 and CDR2 (germline): LGHNA, YNFKEQ. V was cut by 5 bases and J by 3 bases, with 20 bases left in between.

This clonotype was seen a handful of times. The chain employs TRBV7-2 and TRBJ2-1; 11 positions agree with TRBD2. Trimming at V came to 3 bases and at J to 10 bases, leaving 14 bases not matched to a gene. Germline V gives CDR1 SGHTA, CDR2 FQGNSA. This CDR3 contains 17 residues. This CDR3 is CASSFGGGSGRGMEQFF. The CDR3 DNA reads as TGTGCCAGCAGCTTTGGGGGGGGTAGCGGGAGGGGAATGGAGCAGTTCTTC.

In its sample, this clonotype was seen a few times. V and J are TRBV5-1 and TRBJ2-5; D possibly uses TRBD1 or TRBD2 (6 bases each). Germline-derived CDR1 and CDR2 are SGHRS and YFSETQ. The CDR3 covers 15 residues. With 6 bases removed from V and 4 bases from J, the gap between germline ends came to 19 bases. The DNA for the CDR3 is TGCGCCAGCAACTTTAGAGGGGGGCTGCGAGAGACCCAGTACTTC. Translated, it gives CASNFRGGLRETQYF.

The chain uses TRBV25-1 and TRBJ2-2; 9 bases are a match to TRBD1. CDR1 is MGHDK, CDR2 SYGVNS, per germline. The CDR3 runs to 15 residues. With 3 bases clipped from V and 4 bases from J, the junction kept 3 bases outside the gene matches. The CDR3 coding sequence is TGTGCCAGCAGTGAGAAGACAGGGGGCACCGGGGAGCTGTTTTTT. Protein product: CASSEKTGGTGELFF.

DNA for the CDR3: TGTGCCATCAGCGTGGTCCTTCATCAGAGCTCGAGCACAGATACGCAGTATTTT. Protein sequence: CAISVVLHQSSSTDTQYF. The chain is built from TRBV10-3 and TRBJ2-3, with no clear D. CDR1 and CDR2 from the germline V gene are ENHRY and SYGVKD. Trimming stripped 6 bases from V and 0 bases from J, with 22 bases between. The CDR3 extends over 18 amino acids.

A few counts support this clonotype. V is TRBV29-1 and J is TRBJ2-7; D perhaps matches TRBD2 (6 bases). The CDR3 is 14 amino acids. Per the germline V gene, CDR1 is SQVTM and CDR2 is ANQGSEA. Trimming took off 4 bases at V and 0 bases at J, with 13 bases between the two ends. The CDR3 nucleotides are TGCAGCGTTGTGCGCGGGGCCCCCTCCTACGAGCAGTACTTC. This encodes CSVVRGAPSYEQYF.

Comment on this clonotype: This could be a read error, since a much larger clone is one nucleotide away. The chain couples TRBV29-1 to TRBJ2-5; D is undetermined. This CDR3 has 13 residues. Trimming took 4 bases from V and 11 from J, leaving 20 bases between them. The V gene's germline CDR1 is SQVTM and CDR2 ANQGSEA. The DNA for the CDR3 is TGCAGCGTTGGGGAAGTTGCTTACAATGAGCAGTACTTC. Translating gives CSVGEVAYNEQYF.